The TCR beta chain described here comes from a study of blood T cell repertoires in COVID-19. V shed 4 bases and J 10 bases; nucleotides not matched to a gene: 3. From germline, CDR1 is SGHNT and CDR2 YENEEA. This CDR3 comprises 12 residues. Cohorts were determined from participant-reported clinical history. This clone appeared many times. The table came from immunoSEQ multiplex PCR; TCRdb's copy has only in-frame clones and leaves some out. The repertoire holds about 140,000 clones, roughly 80% seen once, with 5.5% in the top ten. This clonotype was sampled from a man aged 35-49 years with acute COVID-19. This chain links TRBV11-3 with TRBJ2-1, with TRBD1 matching over 8 bases. Sequenced input: PBMCs or T cells enriched from blood (not recorded which). The CDR3 protein is CASSSDRVEQFF. The CDR3 region has the DNA TGTGCCAGCAGCTCGGACAGGGTCGAGCAGTTCTTC.